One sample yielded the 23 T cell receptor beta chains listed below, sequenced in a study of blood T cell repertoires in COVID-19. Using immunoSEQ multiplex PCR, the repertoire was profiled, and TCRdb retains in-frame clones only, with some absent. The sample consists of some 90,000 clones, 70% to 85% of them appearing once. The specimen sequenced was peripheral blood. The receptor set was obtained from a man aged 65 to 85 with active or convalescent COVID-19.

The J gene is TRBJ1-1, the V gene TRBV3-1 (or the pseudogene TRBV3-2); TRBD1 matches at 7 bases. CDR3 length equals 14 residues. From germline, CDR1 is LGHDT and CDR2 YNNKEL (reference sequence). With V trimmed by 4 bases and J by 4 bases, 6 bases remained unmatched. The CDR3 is CASSRTTGTTEAFF. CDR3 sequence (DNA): TGTGCCAGCAGCCGAACGACAGGGACCACTGAAGCTTTCTTT.

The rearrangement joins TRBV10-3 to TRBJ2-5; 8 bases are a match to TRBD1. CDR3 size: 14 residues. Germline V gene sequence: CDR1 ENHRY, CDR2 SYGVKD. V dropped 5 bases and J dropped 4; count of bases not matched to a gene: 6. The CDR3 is CAISNPTGVETQYF. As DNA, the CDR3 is TGTGCCATCAGTAACCCGACAGGGGTAGAGACCCAGTACTTC.

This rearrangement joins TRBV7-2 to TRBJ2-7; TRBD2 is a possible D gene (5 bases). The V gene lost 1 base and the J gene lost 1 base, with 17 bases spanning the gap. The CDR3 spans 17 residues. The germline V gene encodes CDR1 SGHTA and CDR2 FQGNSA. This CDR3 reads CASSLVQDGKNSYEQYF. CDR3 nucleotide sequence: TGTGCCAGCAGCTTAGTGCAGGACGGGAAAAATTCCTACGAGCAGTACTTC.

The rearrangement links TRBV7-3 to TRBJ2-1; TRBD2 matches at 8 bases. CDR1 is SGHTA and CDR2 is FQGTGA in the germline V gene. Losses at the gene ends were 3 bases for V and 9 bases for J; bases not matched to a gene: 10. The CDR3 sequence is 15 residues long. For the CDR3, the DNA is TGTGCCAGCAGCTTGCGGGGGGCCACACCCGGTGAGCAGTTCTTC. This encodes CASSLRGATPGEQFF.

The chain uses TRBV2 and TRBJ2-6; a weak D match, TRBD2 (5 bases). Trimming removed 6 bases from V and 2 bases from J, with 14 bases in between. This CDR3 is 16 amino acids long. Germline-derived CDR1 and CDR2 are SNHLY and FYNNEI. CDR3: CASSSVAGAGANVLTF. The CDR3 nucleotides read TGTGCCAGCAGCTCCGTGGCGGGTGCTGGGGCCAACGTCCTGACTTTC.

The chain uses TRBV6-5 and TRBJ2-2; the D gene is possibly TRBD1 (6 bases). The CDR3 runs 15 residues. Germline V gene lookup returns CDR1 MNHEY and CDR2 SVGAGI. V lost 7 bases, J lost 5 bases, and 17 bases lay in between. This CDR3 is CASTQQGRRTGELFF. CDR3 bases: TGTGCCAGCACCCAACAGGGCCGGAGGACCGGGGAGCTGTTTTTT.

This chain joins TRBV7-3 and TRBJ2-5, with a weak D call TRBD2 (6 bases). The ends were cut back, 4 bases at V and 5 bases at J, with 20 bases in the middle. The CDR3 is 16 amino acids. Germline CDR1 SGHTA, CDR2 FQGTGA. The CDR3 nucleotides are TGTGCCAGCAGCTCTCCCTATGGCGGGGATCCGGAGACCCAGTACTTC. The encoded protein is CASSSPYGGDPETQYF.

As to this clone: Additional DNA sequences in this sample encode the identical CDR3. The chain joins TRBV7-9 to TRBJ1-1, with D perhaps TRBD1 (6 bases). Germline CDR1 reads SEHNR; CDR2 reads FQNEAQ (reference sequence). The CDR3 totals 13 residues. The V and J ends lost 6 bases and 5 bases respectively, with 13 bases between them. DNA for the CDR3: TGTGCCAGCAGTTCACAGGGAGGGACTGAAGCTTTCTTT. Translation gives CASSSQGGTEAFF.

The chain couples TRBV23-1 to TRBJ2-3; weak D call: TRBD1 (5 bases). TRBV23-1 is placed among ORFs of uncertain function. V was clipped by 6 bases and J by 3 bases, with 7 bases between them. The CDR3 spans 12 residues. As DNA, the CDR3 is TGCGCCAGCAGAGACAGTACAGATACGCAGTATTTT. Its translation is CASRDSTDTQYF.

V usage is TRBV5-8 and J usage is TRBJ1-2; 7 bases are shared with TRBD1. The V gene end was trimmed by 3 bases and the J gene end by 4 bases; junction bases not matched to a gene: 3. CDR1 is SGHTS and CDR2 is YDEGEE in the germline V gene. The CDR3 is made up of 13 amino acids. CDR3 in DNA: TGTGCCAGCAGCTGGGACAGCTCCTATGGCTACACCTTC. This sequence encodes CASSWDSSYGYTF.

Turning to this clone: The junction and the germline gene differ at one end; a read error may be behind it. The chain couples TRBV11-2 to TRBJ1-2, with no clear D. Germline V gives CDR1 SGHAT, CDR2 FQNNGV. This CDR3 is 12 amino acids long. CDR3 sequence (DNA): TGTGCCAGCAGCTTCCCCCACTCGCCAGGCGACTTC. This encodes CASSFPHSPGDF.

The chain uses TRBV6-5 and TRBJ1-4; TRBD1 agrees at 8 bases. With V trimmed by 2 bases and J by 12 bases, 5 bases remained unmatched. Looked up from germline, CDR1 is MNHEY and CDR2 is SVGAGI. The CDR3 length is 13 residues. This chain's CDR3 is CASSYPGTGELFF. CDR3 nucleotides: TGTGCCAGCAGTTACCCCGGGACAGGAGAACTGTTTTTT.

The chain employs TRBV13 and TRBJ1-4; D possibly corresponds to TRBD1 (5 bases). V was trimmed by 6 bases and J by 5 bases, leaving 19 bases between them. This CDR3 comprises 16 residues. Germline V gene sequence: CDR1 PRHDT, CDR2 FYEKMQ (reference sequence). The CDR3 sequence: CASRLWGDFRNEKLFF. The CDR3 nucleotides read TGTGCCAGCAGACTGTGGGGGGACTTCCGAAATGAAAAACTGTTTTTT.

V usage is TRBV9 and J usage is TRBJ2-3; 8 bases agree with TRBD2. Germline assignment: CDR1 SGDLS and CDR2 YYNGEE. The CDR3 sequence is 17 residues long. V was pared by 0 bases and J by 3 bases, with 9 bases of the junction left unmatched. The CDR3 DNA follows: TGTGCCAGCAGCGTAGCCCTTAGGAGCGGGGGAACAGATACGCAGTATTTT. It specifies CASSVALRSGGTDTQYF.

This CDR3 reads CASSSLGLINGETQYF. The CDR3 DNA reads TGTGCCAGCAGCTCGTTAGGACTCATCAACGGAGAGACCCAGTACTTC. V is TRBV7-9 and J is TRBJ2-5; tentative D call: TRBD2 (5 bases). The CDR3 totals 16 residues. Looked up from germline, CDR1 is SEHNR and CDR2 is FQNEAQ (reference sequence). V was trimmed by 4 bases and J by 4 bases, leaving 19 bases between them.

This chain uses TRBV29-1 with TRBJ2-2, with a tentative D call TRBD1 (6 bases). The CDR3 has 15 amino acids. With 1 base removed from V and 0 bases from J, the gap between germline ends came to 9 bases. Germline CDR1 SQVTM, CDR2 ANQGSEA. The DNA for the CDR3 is TGCAGCGTTGAAGCTAGGGACACGAACACCGGGGAGCTGTTTTTT. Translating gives CSVEARDTNTGELFF.

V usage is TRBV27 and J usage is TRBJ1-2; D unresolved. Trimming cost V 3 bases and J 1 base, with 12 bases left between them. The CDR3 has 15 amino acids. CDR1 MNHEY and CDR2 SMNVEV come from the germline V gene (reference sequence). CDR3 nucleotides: TGTGCCAGCAGTTTGCTGGCGGCGGGTAACTATGGCTACACCTTC. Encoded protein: CASSLLAAGNYGYTF.

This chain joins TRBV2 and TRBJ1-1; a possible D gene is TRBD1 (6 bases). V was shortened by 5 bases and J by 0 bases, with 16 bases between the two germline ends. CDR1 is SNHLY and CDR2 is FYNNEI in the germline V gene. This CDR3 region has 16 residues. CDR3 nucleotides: TGTGCCAGCAGTAATCAGGGGCTGCTCATGAACACTGAAGCTTTCTTT. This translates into CASSNQGLLMNTEAFF.

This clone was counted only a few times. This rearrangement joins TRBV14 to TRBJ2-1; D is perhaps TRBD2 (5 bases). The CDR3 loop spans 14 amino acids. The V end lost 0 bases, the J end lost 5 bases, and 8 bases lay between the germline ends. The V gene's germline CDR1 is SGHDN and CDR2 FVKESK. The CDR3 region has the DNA TGTGCCAGCAGCCAAGATTGGCGGGACAATGAGCAGTTCTTC. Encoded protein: CASSQDWRDNEQFF.

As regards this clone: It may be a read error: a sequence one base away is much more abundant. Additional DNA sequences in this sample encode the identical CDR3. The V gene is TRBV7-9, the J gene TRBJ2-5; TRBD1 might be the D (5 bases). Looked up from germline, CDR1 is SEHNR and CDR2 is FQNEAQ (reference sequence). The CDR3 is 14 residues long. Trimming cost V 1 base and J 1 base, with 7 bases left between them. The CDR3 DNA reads TGTGCCAGCAGCTTAGGGCAGGGCCAAGAGACCCAGTACTTC. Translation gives CASSLGQGQETQYF.

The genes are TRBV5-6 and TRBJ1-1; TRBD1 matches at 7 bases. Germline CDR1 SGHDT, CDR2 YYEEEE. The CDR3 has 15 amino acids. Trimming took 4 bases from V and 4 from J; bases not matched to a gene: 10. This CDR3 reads CASSPQTGSPTEAFF. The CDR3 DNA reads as TGTGCCAGCAGCCCACAGACAGGGTCCCCCACTGAAGCTTTCTTT.

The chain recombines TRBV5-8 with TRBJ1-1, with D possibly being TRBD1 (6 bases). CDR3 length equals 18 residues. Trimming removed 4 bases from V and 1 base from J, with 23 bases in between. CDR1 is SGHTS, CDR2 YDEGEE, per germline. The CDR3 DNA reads TGTGCCAGCAGCCGTTCACGCCACCTTGGACAGCCGAACACTGAAGCTTTCTTT. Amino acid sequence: CASSRSRHLGQPNTEAFF.

CDR3 DNA sequence: TGTGCCAGCAGGGACAGGGGGAACACTGAAGCTTTCTTT. It translates to CASRDRGNTEAFF. V and J are TRBV25-1 and TRBJ1-1; 9 bases fit TRBD1. CDR1 MGHDK and CDR2 SYGVNS come from the germline V gene. The CDR3 spans 13 residues. With V trimmed by 6 bases and J by 1 base, 0 bases remained unmatched.